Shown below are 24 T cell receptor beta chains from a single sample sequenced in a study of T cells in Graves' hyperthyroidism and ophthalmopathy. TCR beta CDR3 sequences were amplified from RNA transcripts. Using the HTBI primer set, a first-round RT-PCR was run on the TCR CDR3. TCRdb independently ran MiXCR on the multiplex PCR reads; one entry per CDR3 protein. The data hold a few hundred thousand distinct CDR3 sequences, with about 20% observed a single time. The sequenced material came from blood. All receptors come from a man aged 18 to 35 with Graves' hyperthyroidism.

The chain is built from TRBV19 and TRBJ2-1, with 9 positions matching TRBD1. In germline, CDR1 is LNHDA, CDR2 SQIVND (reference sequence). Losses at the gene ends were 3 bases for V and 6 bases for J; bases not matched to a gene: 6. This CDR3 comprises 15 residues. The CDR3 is CASSIGQGTGNEQFF. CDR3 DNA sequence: TGTGCCAGTAGTATTGGACAGGGGACCGGCAATGAGCAGTTCTTC.

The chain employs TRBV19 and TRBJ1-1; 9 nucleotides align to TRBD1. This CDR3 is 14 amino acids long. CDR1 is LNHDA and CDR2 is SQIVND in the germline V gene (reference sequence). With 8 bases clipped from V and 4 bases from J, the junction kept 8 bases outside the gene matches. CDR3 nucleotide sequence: TGTGCCAGTTGCCCCGGGACAGGGACCACTGAAGCTTTCTTT. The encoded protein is CASCPGTGTTEAFF.

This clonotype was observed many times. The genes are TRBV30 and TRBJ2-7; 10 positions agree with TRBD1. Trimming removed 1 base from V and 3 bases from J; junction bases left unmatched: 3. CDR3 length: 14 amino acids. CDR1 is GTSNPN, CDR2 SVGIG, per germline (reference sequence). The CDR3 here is CAWSAGTGVYEQYF. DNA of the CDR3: TGTGCCTGGAGTGCCGGGACAGGGGTCTACGAGCAGTACTTC.

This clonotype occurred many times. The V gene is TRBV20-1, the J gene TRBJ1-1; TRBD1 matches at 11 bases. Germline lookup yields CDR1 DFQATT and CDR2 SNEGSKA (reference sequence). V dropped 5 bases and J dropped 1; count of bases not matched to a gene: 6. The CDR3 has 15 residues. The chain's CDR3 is CSAPGQGATNTEAFF. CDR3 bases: TGCAGTGCTCCAGGACAGGGGGCGACGAACACTGAAGCTTTCTTT.

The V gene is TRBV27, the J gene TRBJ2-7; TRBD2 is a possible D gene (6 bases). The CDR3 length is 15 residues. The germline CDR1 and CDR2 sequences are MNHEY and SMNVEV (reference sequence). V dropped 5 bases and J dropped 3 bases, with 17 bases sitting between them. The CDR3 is CASSLRRDSFYEQYF. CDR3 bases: TGTGCCAGCAGTCTGAGACGGGACTCGTTCTACGAGCAGTACTTC.

The CDR3 loop reads CAWTPGSTDTEAFF. The CDR3 DNA follows: TGTGCCTGGACCCCCGGGTCAACGGACACTGAAGCTTTCTTT. The rearrangement uses TRBV30 and TRBJ1-1, with unresolved D. Germline CDR1 and CDR2: GTSNPN and SVGIG (reference sequence). The CDR3 sequence is 14 residues long. V shed 4 bases and J shed 3 bases, with 15 bases lying between them.

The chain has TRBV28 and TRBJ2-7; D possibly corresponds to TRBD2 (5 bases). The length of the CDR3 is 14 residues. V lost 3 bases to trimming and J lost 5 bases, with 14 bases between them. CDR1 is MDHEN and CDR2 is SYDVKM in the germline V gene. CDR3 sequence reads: CASSLSRAFDEQYF. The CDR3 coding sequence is TGTGCCAGCAGTTTGTCGCGGGCTTTCGACGAGCAGTACTTC.

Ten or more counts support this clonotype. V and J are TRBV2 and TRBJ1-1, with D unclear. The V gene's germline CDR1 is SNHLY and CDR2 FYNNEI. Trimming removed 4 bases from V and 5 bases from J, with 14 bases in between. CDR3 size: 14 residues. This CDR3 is CASSGLRVDTEAFF. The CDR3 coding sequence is TGTGCCAGCAGTGGGCTTAGGGTGGATACTGAAGCTTTCTTT.

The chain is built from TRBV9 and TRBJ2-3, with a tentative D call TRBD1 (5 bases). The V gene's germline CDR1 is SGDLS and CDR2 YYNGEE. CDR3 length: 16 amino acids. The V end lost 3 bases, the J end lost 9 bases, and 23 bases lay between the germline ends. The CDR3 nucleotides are TGTGCCAGCAGCGAGGGGCTGGCGGCGTCCGCCTGGACGCAGTATTTT. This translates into CASSEGLAASAWTQYF. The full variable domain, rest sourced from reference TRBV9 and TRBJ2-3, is DSGVTQTPKHLITATGQRVTLRCSPRSGDLSVYWYQQSLDQGLQFLIQYYNGEERAKGNILERFSAQQFPDLHSELNLSSLELGDSALYFCASSEGLAASAWTQYFGPGTRLTVL.

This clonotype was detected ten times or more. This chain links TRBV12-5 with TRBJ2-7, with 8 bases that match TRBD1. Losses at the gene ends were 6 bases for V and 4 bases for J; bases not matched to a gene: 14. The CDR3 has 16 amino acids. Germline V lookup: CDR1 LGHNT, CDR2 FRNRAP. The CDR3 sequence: CASGLSGTGGLYEQYF. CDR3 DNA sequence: TGTGCTAGTGGCTTATCCGGGACAGGAGGTTTATACGAGCAGTACTTC.

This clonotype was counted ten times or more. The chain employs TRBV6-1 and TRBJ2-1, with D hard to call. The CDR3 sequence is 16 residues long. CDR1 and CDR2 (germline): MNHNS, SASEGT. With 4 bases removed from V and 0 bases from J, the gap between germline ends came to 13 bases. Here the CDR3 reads CASSVAGTLSYNEQFF. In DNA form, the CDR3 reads TGTGCCAGCAGTGTGGCAGGAACTCTCTCCTACAATGAGCAGTTCTTC.

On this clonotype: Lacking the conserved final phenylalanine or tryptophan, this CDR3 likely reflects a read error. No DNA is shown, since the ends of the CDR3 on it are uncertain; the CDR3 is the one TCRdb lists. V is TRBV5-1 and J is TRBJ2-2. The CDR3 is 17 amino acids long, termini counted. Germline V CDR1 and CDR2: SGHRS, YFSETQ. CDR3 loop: CARSLVFQIANTGELCL.

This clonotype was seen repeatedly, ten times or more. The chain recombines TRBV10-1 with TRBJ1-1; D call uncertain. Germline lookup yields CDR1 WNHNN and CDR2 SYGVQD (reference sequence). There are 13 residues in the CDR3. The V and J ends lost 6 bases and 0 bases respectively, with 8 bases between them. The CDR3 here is CASRLELNTEAFF. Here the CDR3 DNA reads TGCGCCAGCAGACTTGAGTTGAACACTGAAGCTTTCTTT.

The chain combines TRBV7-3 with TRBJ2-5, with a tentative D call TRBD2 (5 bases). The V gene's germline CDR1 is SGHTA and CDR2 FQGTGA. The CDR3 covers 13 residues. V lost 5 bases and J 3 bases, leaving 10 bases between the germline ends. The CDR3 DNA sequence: TGTGCCAGCAGCAACGGGGTGGAAGAGACCCAGTACTTC. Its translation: CASSNGVEETQYF.

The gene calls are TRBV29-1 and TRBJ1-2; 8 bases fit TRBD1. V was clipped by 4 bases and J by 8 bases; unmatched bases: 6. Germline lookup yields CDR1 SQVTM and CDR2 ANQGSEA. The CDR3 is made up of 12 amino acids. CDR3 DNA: TGCAGCGTTGGGGGGGACAGGCAAGGCTACACCTTC. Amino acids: CSVGGDRQGYTF.

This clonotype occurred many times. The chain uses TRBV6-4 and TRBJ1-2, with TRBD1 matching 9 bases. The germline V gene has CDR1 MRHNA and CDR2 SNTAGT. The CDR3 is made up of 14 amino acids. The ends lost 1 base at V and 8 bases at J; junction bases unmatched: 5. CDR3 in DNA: TGTGCCAGCAGTGACTTTGGACAGGGGCCCGGCTACACCTTC. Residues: CASSDFGQGPGYTF.

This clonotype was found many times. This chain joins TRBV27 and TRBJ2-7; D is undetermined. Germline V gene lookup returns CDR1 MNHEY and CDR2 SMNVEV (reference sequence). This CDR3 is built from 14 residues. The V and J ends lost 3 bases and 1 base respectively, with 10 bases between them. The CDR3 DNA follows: TGTGCCAGCAGTTTTTCTCAGGTGTCCTACGAGCAGTACTTC. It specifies CASSFSQVSYEQYF.

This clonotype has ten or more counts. The CDR3 DNA reads as TGTGCCAGCATTCGGGACAGGGGGAAGACCGGGGAGCTGTTTTTT. Amino acid sequence: CASIRDRGKTGELFF. The V gene is TRBV6-1, the J gene TRBJ2-2; TRBD1 matches at 11 bases. V lost 7 bases and J lost 5; bases outside the gene matches: 6. Germline CDR1 MNHNS, CDR2 SASEGT. The CDR3 is 15 amino acids.

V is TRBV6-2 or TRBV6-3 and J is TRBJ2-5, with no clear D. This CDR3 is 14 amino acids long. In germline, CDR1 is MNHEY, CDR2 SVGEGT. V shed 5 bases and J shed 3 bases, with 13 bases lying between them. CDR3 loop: CASSMWRKEETQYF. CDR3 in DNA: TGTGCCAGCAGTATGTGGCGGAAGGAAGAGACCCAGTACTTC.

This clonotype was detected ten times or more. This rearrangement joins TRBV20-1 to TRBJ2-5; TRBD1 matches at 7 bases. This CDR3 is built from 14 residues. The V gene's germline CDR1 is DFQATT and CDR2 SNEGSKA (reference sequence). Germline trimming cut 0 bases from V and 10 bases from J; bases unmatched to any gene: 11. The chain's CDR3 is CSARDPGQPRGQYF. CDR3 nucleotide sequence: TGCAGTGCTAGAGATCCGGGACAGCCCAGGGGCCAGTACTTC.

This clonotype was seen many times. The CDR3 reads CAWSRTGGTQPQHF. The CDR3 coding sequence is TGTGCCTGGTCTCGGACAGGGGGAACACAGCCCCAGCATTTT. This rearrangement joins TRBV30 to TRBJ1-5; 10 nucleotides match TRBD1. V lost 5 bases and J lost 7; bases outside the gene matches: 8. The germline gives CDR1 GTSNPN, CDR2 SVGIG (reference sequence). This CDR3 has 14 amino acids.

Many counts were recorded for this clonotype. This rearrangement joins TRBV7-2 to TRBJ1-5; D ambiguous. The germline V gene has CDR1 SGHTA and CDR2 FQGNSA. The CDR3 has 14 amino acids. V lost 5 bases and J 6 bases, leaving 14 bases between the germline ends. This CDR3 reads CASSLTDSSQPQHF. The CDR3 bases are TGTGCCAGCAGCCTAACGGATTCGAGTCAGCCCCAGCATTTT.

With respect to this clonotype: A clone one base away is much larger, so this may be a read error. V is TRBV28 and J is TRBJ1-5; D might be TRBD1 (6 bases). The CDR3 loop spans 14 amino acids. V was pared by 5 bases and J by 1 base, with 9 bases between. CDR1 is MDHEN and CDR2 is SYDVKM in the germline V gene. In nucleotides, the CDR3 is TGTGCCAGCAGTGACCAGGGGAGCAATCAGCCCCAGCATTTT. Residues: CASSDQGSNQPQHF.

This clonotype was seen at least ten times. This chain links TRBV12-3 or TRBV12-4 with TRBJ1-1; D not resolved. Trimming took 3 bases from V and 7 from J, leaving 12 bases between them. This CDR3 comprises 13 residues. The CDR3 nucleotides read TGTGCCAGCAGTTTTCCCCCTGGGGTTGAAGCTTTCTTT. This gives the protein CASSFPPGVEAFF.